A single sample gave rise to the 26 T cell receptor beta chains below, sequenced in a study of shared clonotypes between healthy human individuals. This table comes from immunoSEQ multiplex PCR, and its TCRdb copy is limited to in-frame clones, with some not included. The table shows about 520,000 clones, with approximately 95% occurring only once. The sequenced sample consisted of naive CD4+ T cells sorted from blood. The subset was: CD45RA+ positively selected. These receptors all stem from a woman aged 25 to 39 in good health.

The chain carries TRBV10-3 and TRBJ2-5; no firm D call. The J call may be faulty, since TRBJ2-7 better matches the DNA end. The CDR3 runs 16 residues. Germline-derived CDR1 and CDR2 are ENHRY and SYGVKD. DNA for the CDR3: TGTGCCATCAGTGAGTCGATCGTCTCTTCCTCCTACGAGCAGTACTTC. It translates to CAISESIVSSSYEQYF.

Of note for this clone: Different DNA sequences within this sample yield the same CDR3. J is TRBJ2-3 and V is TRBV18, with 11 bases fitting TRBD2. Germline V lookup: CDR1 KGHSH, CDR2 LQKENI. The junction had 4 bases not matched to a gene; V was cut back by 6 bases and J by 2 bases. The CDR3 contains 15 residues. The CDR3 sequence: CASSPGLAVTDTQYF. In DNA form, the CDR3 reads TGTGCCAGCTCCCCGGGACTAGCGGTCACAGATACGCAGTATTTT.

The rearrangement links TRBV2 to TRBJ2-5, with 7 bases identical to TRBD2. Germline loops: CDR1 SNHLY, CDR2 FYNNEI. V was clipped by 7 bases and J by 5 bases; unmatched bases: 7. The CDR3 spans 13 residues. In DNA form, the CDR3 reads TGTGCCAGCACCGGCGGGAGTAGTGAGACCCAGTACTTC. Translating it yields CASTGGSSETQYF.

This chain links TRBV30 with TRBJ1-3; 8 nucleotides agree with TRBD1. The junction had 8 bases not matched to a gene; V was cut back by 6 bases and J by 4 bases. This CDR3 contains 14 residues. The germline CDR1 and CDR2 sequences are GTSNPN and SVGIG (reference sequence). CDR3 sequence (DNA): TGTGCCTGCCAGGGGGCCAGGGGGGGAAACACCATATATTTT. Protein product: CACQGARGGNTIYF.

This chain links TRBV5-6 with TRBJ2-3; D tentatively fits TRBD1 or TRBD2 (5 bases each). There are 17 residues in the CDR3. Trimming stripped 2 bases from V and 4 bases from J, with 20 bases between. Germline V lookup: CDR1 SGHDT, CDR2 YYEEEE. CDR3 protein: CASSLSKFGTGADTQYF. For the CDR3, the DNA is TGTGCCAGCAGCTTAAGTAAGTTTGGGACCGGCGCAGATACGCAGTATTTT.

This sequence joins TRBV7-6 and TRBJ2-1; 12 bases map to TRBD2. Germline V gene data show CDR1 as SGHVS and CDR2 as FNYEAQ. V lost 1 base and J lost 3; bases outside the gene matches: 1. CDR3 length: 16 amino acids. Written as DNA, the CDR3 is TGTGCCAGCAGCTTAGTGACTAGCGGGAGCTACAATGAGCAGTTCTTC. Encoded protein: CASSLVTSGSYNEQFF.

The chain's CDR3 is CASSPIPRTGWSVAPLHF. CDR3 nucleotide sequence: TGTGCCAGCTCACCAATTCCCCGGACAGGGTGGTCTGTGGCACCCCTCCACTTT. The chain combines TRBV18 with TRBJ1-6, with 8 bases matching TRBD1. Germline CDR1 is KGHSH and CDR2 is LQKENI. The V and J ends lost 2 bases and 11 bases, in that order; junction bases with no gene match: 17. The CDR3 consists of 18 residues.

The chain links TRBV11-1 to TRBJ2-1; 11 bases line up with TRBD2. V lost 5 bases and J lost 3; bases outside the gene matches: 3. The germline CDR1 and CDR2 sequences are SGHAT and FQDESV (reference sequence). The CDR3 has 15 residues. As DNA, the CDR3 is TGTGCCAGCAGCCACACTAGCGGGGGCTACAATGAGCAGTTCTTC. This codes for CASSHTSGGYNEQFF.

The chain couples TRBV10-2 to TRBJ2-1, with TRBD2 matching 8 bases. V gave up 4 bases and J gave up 1 base; unmatched junction bases: 6. The CDR3 is 16 residues long. CDR1 and CDR2 from the germline V gene are WSHSY and SAAADI. The CDR3 region has the DNA TGCGCCAGCAGTGGGACCCTAGCGGGTTCCTACAATGAGCAGTTCTTC. Protein sequence: CASSGTLAGSYNEQFF.

The chain recombines TRBV11-2 with TRBJ2-2; 8 bases are shared with TRBD1. The V and J ends lost 5 bases and 6 bases, in that order; junction bases with no gene match: 8. Looked up from germline, CDR1 is SGHAT and CDR2 is FQNNGV. This CDR3 contains 15 residues. In DNA form, the CDR3 reads TGTGCCAGCAGCACCAGACAGGGGTGGTCCGGGGAGCTGTTTTTT. This encodes CASSTRQGWSGELFF. Based on the CDR3 plus reference TRBV11-2 and TRBJ2-2, the full variable domain is EAGVAQSPRYKIIEKRQSVAFWCNPISGHATLYWYQQILGQGPKLLIQFQNNGVVDDSQLPKDRFSAERLKGVDSTLKIQPAKLEDSAVYLCASSTRQGWSGELFFGEGSRLTVL.

J is TRBJ2-1 and V is TRBV11-2; D uncertain. The V end lost 3 bases, the J end lost 0 bases, and 12 bases lay between the germline ends. Germline V gene sequence: CDR1 SGHAT, CDR2 FQNNGV. This CDR3 region has 16 residues. The CDR3 coding sequence is TGTGCCAGCAGCTTCCAGGACGTCCCCTCCTACAATGAGCAGTTCTTC. It specifies CASSFQDVPSYNEQFF.

V usage is TRBV2 and J usage is TRBJ2-7; 8 bases align to TRBD1. Germline V CDR1 and CDR2: SNHLY, FYNNEI. This CDR3 is 16 amino acids long. Unmatched junction bases numbered 12, after V lost 1 base and J lost 7 bases. The CDR3 region is CASSEGWAGGRDEQYF. CDR3 sequence (DNA): TGTGCCAGCAGTGAAGGGTGGGCAGGGGGCCGTGATGAGCAGTACTTC.

The chain uses TRBV5-1 and TRBJ1-4; maybe TRBD1 (5 bases). Germline-derived CDR1 and CDR2 are SGHRS and YFSETQ. The CDR3 loop spans 13 amino acids. Deletions cut 0 bases from V and 8 bases from J, with 8 bases between. CDR3 protein: CASSLANREKLFF. The CDR3 nucleotides read TGCGCCAGCAGCTTGGCCAACAGGGAAAAACTGTTTTTT.

The chain is built from TRBV27 and TRBJ2-3; the D gene is possibly TRBD2 (7 bases). CDR1 and CDR2 from the germline V gene are MNHEY and SMNVEV (reference sequence). This CDR3 is 17 amino acids long. V was cut by 6 bases and J by 0 bases, with 19 bases left in between. Here the CDR3 reads CASSHGGRGSSTDTQYF. CDR3 sequence (DNA): TGTGCCAGCAGCCACGGGGGGCGGGGTTCTAGCACAGATACGCAGTATTTT.

The chain carries TRBV4-1 and TRBJ2-1; 12 bases agree with TRBD1. The CDR3 extends over 16 amino acids. From germline, CDR1 is MGHRA and CDR2 YSYEKL. The V gene end was trimmed by 3 bases and the J gene end by 4 bases; junction bases not matched to a gene: 4. The CDR3 region has the DNA TGCGCCAGCAGCCACGGGACAGGGGGCTCTTACAATGAGCAGTTCTTC. Amino acid sequence: CASSHGTGGSYNEQFF.

This clone showed up just once. The chain is built from TRBV6-5 and TRBJ2-7, with 8 bases that match TRBD1. V was clipped by 4 bases and J by 0 bases; unmatched bases: 5. This CDR3 has 15 amino acids. Germline V lookup: CDR1 MNHEY, CDR2 SVGAGI. Here the CDR3 reads CASSSAGGSSYEQYF. The CDR3 bases are TGTGCCAGCAGTTCCGCAGGGGGCAGCTCCTACGAGCAGTACTTC.

The CDR3 sequence: CASSLGQGSDGYTF. The CDR3 DNA reads as TGCGCCAGCAGCCTGGGACAGGGCAGCGATGGCTACACCTTC. The chain carries TRBV5-1 and TRBJ1-2; 9 nucleotides align to TRBD1. V lost 4 bases, J lost 6 bases, and 7 bases stayed unmatched. The CDR3 length is 14 residues. Germline V gives CDR1 SGHRS, CDR2 YFSETQ.

The chain recombines TRBV25-1 with TRBJ2-2; D could derive from TRBD1 or TRBD2 (5 bases each). CDR1 MGHDK and CDR2 SYGVNS come from the germline V gene. Trimming removed 1 base from V and 4 bases from J, with 7 bases in between. The CDR3 has 14 residues. CDR3 bases: TGTGCCAGCAGTGAATTCGGGGCCACCGGGGAGCTGTTTTTT. This codes for CASSEFGATGELFF.

V is TRBV19 and J is TRBJ1-5, with 11 bases that match TRBD1. This CDR3 comprises 14 residues. V lost 7 bases and J lost 7; bases outside the gene matches: 6. Germline V gives CDR1 LNHDA, CDR2 SQIVND (reference sequence). In DNA, the CDR3 is TGTGCCAGTACGGACAGGGGGCTGGGGCAGCCCCAGCATTTT. As protein: CASTDRGLGQPQHF.

The V gene is TRBV15, the J gene TRBJ2-1; D remains ambiguous. Trimming stripped 1 base from V and 5 bases from J, with 6 bases between. The CDR3 sequence is 13 residues long. Germline loops: CDR1 LNHNV, CDR2 YYDKDF (reference sequence). The CDR3 DNA sequence: TGTGCCACCAGCAGAGTACTCAACAATGAGCAGTTCTTC. Protein sequence: CATSRVLNNEQFF.

This rearrangement joins TRBV6-4 to TRBJ1-6, with a possible D match to TRBD1 (6 bases). The length of the CDR3 is 13 residues. Germline-derived CDR1 and CDR2 are MRHNA and SNTAGT. V shed 6 bases and J shed 6 bases, with 9 bases lying between them. Here the CDR3 DNA reads TGTGCCAGCAGACGGGACATTAATTCACCCCTCCACTTT. This codes for CASRRDINSPLHF.

This clone was seen just once. This chain joins TRBV19 and TRBJ2-1; D possibly corresponds to TRBD1 (6 bases). With 7 bases removed from V and 0 bases from J, the gap between germline ends came to 10 bases. CDR1 and CDR2 (germline): LNHDA, SQIVND (reference sequence). The CDR3 is made up of 14 amino acids. The CDR3 is CASKTGSSYNEQFF. CDR3 in DNA: TGTGCCAGTAAAACAGGGAGCTCCTACAATGAGCAGTTCTTC.

The rearrangement uses TRBV5-1 and TRBJ2-7, with 7 bases aligning to TRBD1. V trimming: 7 bases; J trimming: 5 bases; junction bases outside the gene matches: 9. Germline V gene lookup returns CDR1 SGHRS and CDR2 YFSETQ. This CDR3 has 13 amino acids. Written as DNA, the CDR3 is TGCGCCAGCCCTCGACAGGGCGACGACGAGCAGTACTTC. Amino acids: CASPRQGDDEQYF.

The V gene is TRBV2, the J gene TRBJ1-5, with D maybe TRBD1 (6 bases). Germline V gene data show CDR1 as SNHLY and CDR2 as FYNNEI. CDR3 length: 17 amino acids. The V end lost 5 bases, the J end lost 2 bases, and 19 bases lay between the germline ends. The CDR3 protein is CASSSPFQGLGNQPQHF. In DNA, the CDR3 is TGTGCCAGCAGTTCCCCCTTCCAGGGGCTCGGCAATCAGCCCCAGCATTTT. The variable domain in full, with the rest retrieved from reference TRBV2 and TRBJ1-5, is EPEVTQTPSHQVTQMGQEVILRCVPISNHLYFYWYRQILGQKVEFLVSFYNNEISEKSEIFDDQFSVERPDGSNFTLKIRSTKLEDSAMYFCASSSPFQGLGNQPQHFGDGTRLSIL.

The gene calls are TRBV27 and TRBJ2-3, with TRBD2 matching 12 bases. CDR1 is MNHEY, CDR2 SMNVEV, per germline (reference sequence). This CDR3 comprises 16 residues. V lost 6 bases and J lost 6; bases outside the gene matches: 10. CDR3 sequence reads: CASRPGLAGFLDTQYF. In DNA form, the CDR3 reads TGTGCCAGCAGACCCGGACTAGCGGGATTCTTGGATACGCAGTATTTT.

The V call is TRBV7-2, the J call TRBJ2-1, with TRBD1 matching over 9 bases. The V gene's germline CDR1 is SGHTA and CDR2 FQGNSA. The CDR3 runs 16 residues. The V gene end was trimmed by 4 bases and the J gene end by 8 bases; junction bases not matched to a gene: 12. This CDR3 is CASSSRKQGANYEQFF. The CDR3 DNA is TGTGCCAGCAGCTCAAGGAAACAGGGGGCGAATTATGAGCAGTTCTTC. The full variable domain, in which reference TRBV7-2 and TRBJ2-1 provide the parts outside the CDR3, is GAGVSQSPSNKVTEKGKDVELRCDPISGHTALYWYRQSLGQGLEFLIYFQGNSAPDKSGLPSDRFSAERTGGSVSTLTIQRTQQEDSAVYLCASSSRKQGANYEQFFGPGTRLTVL.